A single sample gave rise to the 24 T cell receptor beta chains below, sequenced in a study of blood T cell repertoires in COVID-19. Profiled with immunoSEQ multiplex PCR; TCRdb holds only in-frame clones, not every one. Of about 200,000 clones in the sample, 80% to 90% were seen once. Sequencing was carried out using PBMCs or T cells enriched from blood (not recorded which). The origin of the receptors is a woman between 40 and 55 years old with acute COVID-19.

Only one count was recorded for this clone. V is TRBV28 and J is TRBJ2-3, with D perhaps matching TRBD2 (5 bases). Germline CDR1 reads MDHEN; CDR2 reads SYDVKM. The CDR3 runs 15 residues. The V and J ends lost 6 bases and 6 bases respectively, with 19 bases between them. CDR3 bases: TGTGCCAGCAGCCCCGCACTAGTAGTAGAGGATACGCAGTATTTT. Translated, it gives CASSPALVVEDTQYF.

The genes are TRBV27 and TRBJ1-4; 7 bases are a match to TRBD1. Germline loops: CDR1 MNHEY, CDR2 SMNVEV (reference sequence). The CDR3 runs 15 residues. The junction had 7 bases not matched to a gene; V was cut back by 4 bases and J by 5 bases. In DNA, the CDR3 is TGTGCCAGCAGTTCCGCGGCAGGGGGGAATGAAAAACTGTTTTTT. This encodes CASSSAAGGNEKLFF.

This clone was counted a single time. This chain links TRBV3-1 (or the pseudogene TRBV3-2) with TRBJ2-5; tentatively, D is TRBD2 (7 bases). The CDR3 runs to 12 residues. Looked up from germline, CDR1 is LGHDT and CDR2 is YNNKEL (reference sequence). Trimming left V 0 bases short and J 11 bases short, with 10 bases between. CDR3 DNA: TGTGCCAGCAGCCAAGAGGGGGGGACACAGTACTTC. This encodes CASSQEGGTQYF.

The chain carries TRBV28 and TRBJ1-2; TRBD1 agrees at 9 bases. V lost 2 bases, J lost 7 bases, and 14 bases stayed unmatched. The CDR3 covers 17 residues. CDR1 is MDHEN and CDR2 is SYDVKM in the germline V gene. The CDR3, as DNA: TGTGCCAGCAGTTTAGTACTCCGATCGGGACAGGGTTCTGGCTACACCTTC. Amino acid sequence: CASSLVLRSGQGSGYTF.

There are a few counts of this clone. V gene TRBV7-6 combines with J gene TRBJ2-2; perhaps TRBD1 as D (6 bases). CDR1 is SGHVS and CDR2 is FNYEAQ in the germline V gene. The CDR3 covers 16 residues. V dropped 7 bases and J dropped 5 bases, with 20 bases sitting between them. CDR3 DNA sequence: TGTGCCAGCACCCCCGGGTTGGGGGCGTATACCGGGGAGCTGTTTTTT. Translation gives CASTPGLGAYTGELFF.

As for this clone: One junction end does not reproduce the germline sequence, and a read error may be involved. This chain uses TRBV2 with TRBJ2-2; 8 positions agree with TRBD1. The CDR3 has 18 residues. Per the germline V gene, CDR1 is SNHLY and CDR2 is FYNNEI. For the CDR3, the DNA is TGTGCCAGCAGTAAAGCGACACCAGGGGGCCGGAACACCGGGGAGCTGTTTTTT. Amino acid sequence: CASSKATPGGRNTGELFF.

The chain carries TRBV30 and TRBJ1-6; 7 bases match TRBD1. The trim removed 7 bases at V and 10 bases at J, leaving 10 bases unmatched. The CDR3 covers 13 residues. CDR1 is GTSNPN and CDR2 is SVGIG in the germline V gene (reference sequence). The CDR3 loop reads CAYRQGGLSPLHF. CDR3 coding DNA: TGTGCCTACAGACAGGGTGGGTTGTCACCCCTCCACTTT.

J is TRBJ2-3 and V is TRBV7-9; the D gene is possibly TRBD1 (6 bases). Trimming pared 10 bases from V and 4 bases from J, leaving 15 bases between. Germline values: CDR1 SEHNR, CDR2 FQNEAQ (reference sequence). The CDR3 runs to 13 residues. The CDR3, as DNA: TGTGCCATAGAGACCGAGGGGGCAGATACGCAGTATTTT. Its translation: CAIETEGADTQYF.

The rearrangement uses TRBV12-3 or TRBV12-4 and TRBJ1-1; D gene unclear. V lost 7 bases and J 1 base, leaving 7 bases between the germline ends. The CDR3 runs to 12 residues. This CDR3 is CASIRGNTEAFF. The CDR3 DNA reads TGTGCCAGCATTCGGGGGAACACTGAAGCTTTCTTT.

This chain connects TRBV11-3 to TRBJ2-7; TRBD1 agrees at 10 bases. V lost 6 bases, J lost 9 bases, and 14 bases stayed unmatched. The CDR3 contains 15 residues. Per the germline V gene, CDR1 is SGHNT and CDR2 is YENEEA. The CDR3, as DNA: TGTGCCAGCAGTATCTCTCCGGGACAGGGGATGGTGCAGTACTTC. This gives the protein CASSISPGQGMVQYF.

In nucleotides, the CDR3 is TGTGCCAGCAACCCCCTTACCGGAGGGGATTCTGGGGCCAACGTCCTGACTTTC. The encoded protein is CASNPLTGGDSGANVLTF. The chain recombines TRBV28 with TRBJ2-6; D is possibly TRBD2 (6 bases). From germline, CDR1 is MDHEN and CDR2 SYDVKM. This CDR3 region has 18 residues. Between the trimmed V and J ends, which lost 7 bases and 1 base, there was a span of 20 bases.

The chain combines TRBV28 with TRBJ1-2; possible D gene TRBD1, 6 bases. Germline-derived CDR1 and CDR2 are MDHEN and SYDVKM. The ends were cut back, 7 bases at V and 4 bases at J, with 16 bases in the middle. There are 14 residues in the CDR3. CDR3: CASKPQKGGYGYTF. CDR3 nucleotide sequence: TGTGCCAGCAAACCCCAGAAAGGGGGCTATGGCTACACCTTC.

The chain has TRBV18 and TRBJ2-7; 8 bases are shared with TRBD2. Germline V gives CDR1 KGHSH, CDR2 LQKENI. The trim removed 2 bases at V and 4 bases at J, leaving 10 bases unmatched. The CDR3 contains 16 residues. This chain's CDR3 is CASSPGGRSLKYEQYF. CDR3 sequence (DNA): TGTGCCAGCTCACCAGGCGGGAGGAGCCTTAAGTACGAGCAGTACTTC.

This chain uses TRBV3-1 (or the pseudogene TRBV3-2) with TRBJ2-1; 7 bases fit TRBD1. The CDR3 sequence is 14 residues long. The germline V gene has CDR1 LGHDT and CDR2 YNNKEL (reference sequence). V shed 0 bases, J shed 8 bases, and the junction held 4 bases outside the gene matches. The CDR3 region is CASSQEGRGHEQFF. The CDR3, as DNA: TGTGCCAGCAGCCAAGAAGGTAGGGGGCATGAGCAGTTCTTC.

The V and J genes are TRBV19 and TRBJ2-3; 10 bases agree with TRBD2. CDR1 and CDR2 from the germline V gene are LNHDA and SQIVND (reference sequence). The CDR3 is 18 residues long. V shed 6 bases, J shed 4 bases, and the junction held 16 bases outside the gene matches. CDR3 loop: CASSKPSGSTRLSDTQYF. CDR3 in DNA: TGTGCCAGTAGCAAGCCTAGCGGGAGTACCCGCCTTTCAGATACGCAGTATTTT.

This chain connects TRBV27 to TRBJ2-1; 9 bases map to TRBD2. This CDR3 spans 14 amino acids. Germline CDR1 reads MNHEY; CDR2 reads SMNVEV (reference sequence). The J segment lost 10 bases and the V segment lost 6 bases, leaving 10 bases of the junction unmatched. CDR3 loop: CASSGAGGRVEQFF. The CDR3 DNA sequence: TGTGCCAGCAGCGGAGCGGGAGGCCGGGTCGAGCAGTTCTTC.

This clone was detected a few times. CDR3 in DNA: TGTGCCAGCAGAACCGGGACTAGGATCTCCGGGGAGCTGTTTTTT. Translating it yields CASRTGTRISGELFF. The chain is built from TRBV2 and TRBJ2-2; 8 positions agree with TRBD2. This CDR3 region has 15 residues. The V gene end was trimmed by 6 bases and the J gene end by 6 bases; junction bases not matched to a gene: 9. CDR1 and CDR2 (germline): SNHLY, FYNNEI. Supplemented by reference TRBV2 and TRBJ2-2, the full variable domain reads EPEVTQTPSHQVTQMGQEVILRCVPISNHLYFYWYRQILGQKVEFLVSFYNNEISEKSEIFDDQFSVERPDGSNFTLKIRSTKLEDSAMYFCASRTGTRISGELFFGEGSRLTVL.

The V gene is TRBV5-5, the J gene TRBJ2-1; TRBD2 matches at 9 bases. Trimming took 3 bases from V and 2 from J; bases not matched to a gene: 3. Germline loops: CDR1 SGHKS, CDR2 YYEKEE (reference sequence). This CDR3 has 15 residues. Written as DNA, the CDR3 is TGTGCCAGCAGCTCACTAGCGGGCCCCTACAATGAGCAGTTCTTC. It codes for CASSSLAGPYNEQFF.

The rearrangement links TRBV11-2 to TRBJ2-1; TRBD2 matches 12 bases. The CDR3 totals 15 residues. Unmatched junction bases numbered 6, after V lost 3 bases and J lost 9 bases. The germline gives CDR1 SGHAT, CDR2 FQNNGV. CDR3 loop: CASSFRLAGVVEQFF. The CDR3 region has the DNA TGTGCCAGCAGCTTTCGACTAGCGGGAGTCGTTGAGCAGTTCTTC.

This chain uses TRBV11-3 with TRBJ1-1, with D unclear. Germline assignment: CDR1 SGHNT and CDR2 YENEEA. V was pared by 1 base and J by 0 bases, with 9 bases between. The CDR3 consists of 15 residues. The CDR3 here is CASSLGSKMNTEAFF. In nucleotides, the CDR3 is TGTGCCAGCAGCTTAGGGAGTAAAATGAACACTGAAGCTTTCTTT.

The chain combines TRBV5-1 with TRBJ2-7, with TRBD2 matching over 12 bases. The CDR3 sequence is 18 residues long. In germline, CDR1 is SGHRS, CDR2 YFSETQ. The trim removed 3 bases at V and 0 bases at J, leaving 10 bases unmatched. CDR3 region: CASSWGLAGPESSYEQYF. In DNA form, the CDR3 reads TGCGCCAGCAGCTGGGGACTAGCGGGTCCTGAATCCTCCTACGAGCAGTACTTC.

The J gene is TRBJ1-1, the V gene TRBV29-1; possibly TRBD1 for D (6 bases). The germline CDR1 and CDR2 sequences are SQVTM and ANQGSEA. CDR3 size: 13 residues. V lost 5 bases, J lost 10 bases, and 20 bases lay in between. CDR3 region: CSVPPPGAPGAFF. Written as DNA, the CDR3 is TGCAGCGTTCCTCCTCCAGGGGCCCCCGGAGCTTTCTTT.

The chain uses TRBV18 and TRBJ2-7; perhaps TRBD1 as D (5 bases). The V gene lost 3 bases and the J gene lost 6 bases, with 15 bases spanning the gap. CDR1 and CDR2 from the germline V gene are KGHSH and LQKENI. The CDR3 spans 14 residues. Here the CDR3 DNA reads TGTGCCAGCTCACCCCTCGAGCGTGGGGCCGAGCAGTACTTC. This encodes CASSPLERGAEQYF.

The rearrangement uses TRBV19 and TRBJ2-1; TRBD2 agrees at 9 bases. V lost 7 bases and J lost 4; bases outside the gene matches: 8. This CDR3 is built from 15 residues. Germline CDR1 is LNHDA and CDR2 is SQIVND (reference sequence). CDR3 in amino acids: CASTKGLAGYNEQFF. The DNA for the CDR3 is TGTGCCAGTACTAAAGGGCTAGCGGGGTACAATGAGCAGTTCTTC.